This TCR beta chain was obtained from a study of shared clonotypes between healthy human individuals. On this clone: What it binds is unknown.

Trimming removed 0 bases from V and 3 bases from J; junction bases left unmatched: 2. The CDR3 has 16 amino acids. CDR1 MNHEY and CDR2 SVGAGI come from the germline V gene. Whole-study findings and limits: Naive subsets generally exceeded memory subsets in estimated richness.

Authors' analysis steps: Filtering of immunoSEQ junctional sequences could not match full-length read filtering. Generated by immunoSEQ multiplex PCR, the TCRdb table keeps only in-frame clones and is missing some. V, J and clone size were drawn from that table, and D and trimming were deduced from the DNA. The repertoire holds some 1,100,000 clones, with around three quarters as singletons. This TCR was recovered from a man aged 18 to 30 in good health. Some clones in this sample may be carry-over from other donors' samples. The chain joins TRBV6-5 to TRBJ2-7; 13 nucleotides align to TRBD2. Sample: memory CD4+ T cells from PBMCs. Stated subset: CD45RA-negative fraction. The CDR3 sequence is CASSYSRTSGSYEQYF. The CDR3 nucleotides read TGTGCCAGCAGTTACTCGAGGACTAGCGGGAGCTACGAGCAGTACTTC.